The rows below give T cell receptor beta chains drawn from one sample of a study of OX40 agonist ivuxolimab in advanced cancers. Clones were read by immunoSEQ multiplex PCR, and TCRdb kept only the in-frame ones, dropping some. The data contain roughly 64,000 clones, about 83% of them singletons. The source was CD4+ or CD8+ T cells sorted from blood, collected in a trial of the OX40 agonist ivuxolimab. The receptors derive from an adult with an advanced solid tumor such as melanoma, head and neck, liver or kidney cancer. Both conserved end residues are part of each CDR3. A D gene is named only where the DNA matches it firmly.

>TRBV5-6|TRBD1
CASSLADRAFYEQYF
>TRBV18|-
CASSPPYGAYEQYF
>TRBV19|-
CASSIVGGSYEQYF
>TRBV25-1|-
CASSDPRELVETQYF
>TRBV27|-
CASSLRTVLAKNIQYF
>TRBV27|-
CASSLRRQGFGYTF
>TRBV4-1|TRBD1
CASSQDLRQGADNEQFF
>TRBV11-2|-
CASSLGYGGTGANVLTF
>TRBV7-7|TRBD1
CASSLGQGGYNEQFF
>TRBV10-3|TRBD1
CATAGQGNTIYF
>TRBV7-2|-
CASSSPSGWTGELFF
>TRBV28|-
CASTLAGGTEAFF
>TRBV2|-
CASSWDRGTDEKLFF
>TRBV7-8|TRBD1
CASSLAGQGDQPQHF
>TRBV7-3|-
CASSLTGLRGAFGLPNSPLHF
>TRBV19|TRBD1
CASSVDRGFDGYTF
>TRBV19|-
CASTLGGFPYEQYF
>TRBV6-5|-
CASSYFQGTGELFF
>TRBV18|-
CASSQTGAGSTEAFF
>TRBV4-3|-
CASSQESGTGELFF
>TRBV18|TRBD1
CASSPGQVAGNEQFF
>TRBV15|-
CATAQGAPYEQYF
>TRBV7-2|-
CASSLNRGSEQYF
>TRBV7-9|-
CASTFGGSSYNEQFF
>TRBV5-6|-
CASSWTSSTDTQYF
>TRBV2|TRBD2
CASSRTSGDIQYF
>TRBV6-5|-
CASSYSLGNEQFF
>TRBV7-8|-
CASSLVSGAEAFF
>TRBV7-6|-
CASSLAAGKYNEQFF
>TRBV5-5|-
CASSLVRDGQPQHF
>TRBV5-1|TRBD1
CASSPRQGEEETQYF
>TRBV7-2|TRBD1
CASSSIYGQGSYEQYF
>TRBV27|-
CASSLGDVKTQYF
>TRBV5-4|-
CASSSGTDQGGETQYF
>TRBV6-5|-
CASSSQDRPHLETQYF
>TRBV9|-
CASSPFGGAGQPQHF
>TRBV5-1|-
CASSPVRGDQYGYTF
>TRBV5-1|-
CASSLGPIYEQYF
>TRBV18|-
CASSPYGRGTEAFF
>TRBV7-2|-
CASSLAWGNTGELFF